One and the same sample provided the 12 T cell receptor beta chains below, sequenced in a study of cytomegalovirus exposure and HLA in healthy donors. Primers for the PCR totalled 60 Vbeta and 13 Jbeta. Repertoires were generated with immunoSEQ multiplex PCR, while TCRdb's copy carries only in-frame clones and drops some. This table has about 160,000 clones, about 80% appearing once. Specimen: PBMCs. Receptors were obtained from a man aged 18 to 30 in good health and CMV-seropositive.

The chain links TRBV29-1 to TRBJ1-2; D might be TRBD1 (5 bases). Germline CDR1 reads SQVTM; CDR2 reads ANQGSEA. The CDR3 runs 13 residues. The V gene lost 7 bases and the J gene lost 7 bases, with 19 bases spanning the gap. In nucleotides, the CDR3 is TGCAGCGCCGCCGGTGACTGGGGCGTTGGCTACACCTTC. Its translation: CSAAGDWGVGYTF.

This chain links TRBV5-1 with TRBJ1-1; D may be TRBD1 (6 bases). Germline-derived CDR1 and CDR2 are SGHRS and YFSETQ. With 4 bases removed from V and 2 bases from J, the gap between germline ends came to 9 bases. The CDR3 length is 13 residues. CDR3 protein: CASSLTGNTEAFF. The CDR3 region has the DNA TGCGCCAGCAGCCTGACAGGTAACACTGAAGCTTTCTTT.

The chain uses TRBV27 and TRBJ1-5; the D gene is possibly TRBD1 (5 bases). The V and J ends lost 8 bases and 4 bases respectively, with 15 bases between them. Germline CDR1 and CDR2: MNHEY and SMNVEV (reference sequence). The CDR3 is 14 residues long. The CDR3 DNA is TGTGCCAGCGGTCCTCAGGGAGGGAATCAGCCCCAGCATTTT. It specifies CASGPQGGNQPQHF.

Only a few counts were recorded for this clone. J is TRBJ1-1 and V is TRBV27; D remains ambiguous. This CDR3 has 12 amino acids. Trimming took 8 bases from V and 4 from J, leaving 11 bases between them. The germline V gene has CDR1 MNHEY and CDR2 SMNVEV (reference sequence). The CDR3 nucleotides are TGTGCCAGCTCCCGCGGGTTCACTGAAGCTTTCTTT. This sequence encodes CASSRGFTEAFF.

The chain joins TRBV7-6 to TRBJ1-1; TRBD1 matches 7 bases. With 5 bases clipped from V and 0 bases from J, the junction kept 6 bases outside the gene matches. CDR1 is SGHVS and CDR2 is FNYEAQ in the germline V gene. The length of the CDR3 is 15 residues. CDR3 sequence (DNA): TGTGCCAGCAGCACCCGGACAGGTTTGAACACTGAAGCTTTCTTT. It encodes CASSTRTGLNTEAFF.

CDR3 DNA sequence: TGTGCCAGCACGAACAGGGTGCGGGATGAAAAACTGTTTTTT. Protein: CASTNRVRDEKLFF. The gene calls are TRBV18 and TRBJ1-4, with a possible D match to TRBD1 (6 bases). The length of the CDR3 is 14 residues. The V end lost 8 bases, the J end lost 6 bases, and 16 bases lay between the germline ends. Germline CDR1 and CDR2: KGHSH and LQKENI.

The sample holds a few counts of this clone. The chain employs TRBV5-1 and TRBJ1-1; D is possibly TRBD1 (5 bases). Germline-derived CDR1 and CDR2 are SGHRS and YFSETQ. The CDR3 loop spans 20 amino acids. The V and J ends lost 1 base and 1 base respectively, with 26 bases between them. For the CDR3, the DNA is TGCGCCAGCAGCTTGCGTCTTCTGGCAGGGTGGGATCGTGGGAACACTGAAGCTTTCTTT. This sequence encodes CASSLRLLAGWDRGNTEAFF.

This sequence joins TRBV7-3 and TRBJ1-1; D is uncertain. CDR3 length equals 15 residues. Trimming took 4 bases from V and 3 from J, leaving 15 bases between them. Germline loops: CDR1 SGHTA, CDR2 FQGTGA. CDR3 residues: CASSYPRAVDTEAFF. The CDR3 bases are TGTGCCAGCAGCTACCCGAGGGCGGTGGACACTGAAGCTTTCTTT.

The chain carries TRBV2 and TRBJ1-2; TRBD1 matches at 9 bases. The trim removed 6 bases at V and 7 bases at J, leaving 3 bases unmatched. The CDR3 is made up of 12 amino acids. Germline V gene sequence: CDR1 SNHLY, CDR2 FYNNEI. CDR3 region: CASSRDRAGYTF. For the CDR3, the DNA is TGTGCCAGCAGCCGGGACAGGGCTGGCTACACCTTC.

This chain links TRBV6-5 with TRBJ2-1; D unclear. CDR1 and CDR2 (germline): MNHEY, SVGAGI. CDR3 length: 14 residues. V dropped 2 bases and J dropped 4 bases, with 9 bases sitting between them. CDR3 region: CASSYLSGYNEQFF. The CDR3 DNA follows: TGTGCCAGCAGTTACCTGTCGGGTTACAATGAGCAGTTCTTC.

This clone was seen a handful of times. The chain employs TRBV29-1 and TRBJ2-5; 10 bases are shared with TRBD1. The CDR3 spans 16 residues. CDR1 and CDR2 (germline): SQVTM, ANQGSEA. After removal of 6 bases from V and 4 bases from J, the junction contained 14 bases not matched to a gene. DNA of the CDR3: TGCAGCGTCGCCCGCAGAGGGGACAGGGGAGGAGAGACCCAGTACTTC. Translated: CSVARRGDRGGETQYF.

CDR3 region: CASSLATGEVYEQYF. The CDR3 nucleotides are TGTGCCAGCAGCTTAGCGACGGGGGAAGTCTACGAGCAGTACTTC. This sequence joins TRBV7-9 and TRBJ2-7; D possibly corresponds to TRBD2 (6 bases). Trimming took off 0 bases at V and 3 bases at J, with 12 bases between the two ends. CDR1 is SEHNR, CDR2 FQNEAQ, per germline (reference sequence). CDR3 length equals 15 residues.